This TCR beta chain came from a study of OX40 agonist ivuxolimab in advanced cancers. Whole-study context: The dose of intravenous ivuxolimab that patients received every 2 weeks ranged from 0.01 to 10 mg/kg. Partial responses were achieved by three patients, one with hepatocellular carcinoma and two with cutaneous melanoma.

Enrollment shut out patients with autoimmune disease history or systemic immunosuppression. Study-wide results and limits: There was clonal expansion of CD4+ and CD8+ blood T cells by week 6 at 0.1 to 3.0 mg/kg.

Produced via immunoSEQ multiplex PCR; TCRdb's table is partial and in-frame only. Altogether some 40,000 clones are present, over 65% being singletons, with the ten largest covering under 15%. Concerning this clone itself: Its antigen is unidentified.

CDR1 is ENHRY and CDR2 is SYGVKD in the germline V gene. V was pared by 0 bases and J by 11 bases, with 14 bases between. The CDR3 spans 13 residues. The chain combines TRBV10-3 with TRBJ2-7; TRBD2 might be the D (5 bases). The source was CD4+ or CD8+ T cells sorted from blood, collected in a trial of the OX40 agonist ivuxolimab. The sequence derives from an adult with an advanced solid tumor such as melanoma, head and neck, liver or kidney cancer. CDR3 nucleotide sequence: TGTGCCATCAGTGAGTCAGTGCCGCCCGGGGAGTACTTC. Its protein product is CAISESVPPGEYF.